This T cell receptor beta chain derives from a study of cytomegalovirus exposure and HLA in healthy donors. Study background: Around 85 million unique TCRs from HLA-typed donors were held in an early data release. Study-level findings and limits: Trimming of TCR beta V- and J-genes showed a link, identified in a later analysis, to a missense DCLRE1C variant.

Per the germline V gene, CDR1 is SGHRS and CDR2 is YFSETQ. Trimming took 4 bases from V and 4 from J, leaving 7 bases between them. CDR3 length: 12 amino acids. The primer mix had 60 Vbeta and 13 Jbeta primers. Assay: immunoSEQ multiplex PCR; the TCRdb copy retains only in-frame clones and omits some. The top ten clones hold roughly 2% of a sample with 140,000 to 150,000 clones, around a tenth of them seen once. Comments on this clone: Its antigen is not known.

This clonotype was obtained from a man aged 45 to 65 in good health and CMV-seronegative. The J gene is TRBJ2-3, the V gene TRBV5-1, with a weak D call TRBD2 (5 bases). Sequences were obtained from PBMCs. Here the CDR3 DNA reads TGCGCCAGCAGCCTTAGCGCAGATACGCAGTATTTT. Its protein product is CASSLSADTQYF.